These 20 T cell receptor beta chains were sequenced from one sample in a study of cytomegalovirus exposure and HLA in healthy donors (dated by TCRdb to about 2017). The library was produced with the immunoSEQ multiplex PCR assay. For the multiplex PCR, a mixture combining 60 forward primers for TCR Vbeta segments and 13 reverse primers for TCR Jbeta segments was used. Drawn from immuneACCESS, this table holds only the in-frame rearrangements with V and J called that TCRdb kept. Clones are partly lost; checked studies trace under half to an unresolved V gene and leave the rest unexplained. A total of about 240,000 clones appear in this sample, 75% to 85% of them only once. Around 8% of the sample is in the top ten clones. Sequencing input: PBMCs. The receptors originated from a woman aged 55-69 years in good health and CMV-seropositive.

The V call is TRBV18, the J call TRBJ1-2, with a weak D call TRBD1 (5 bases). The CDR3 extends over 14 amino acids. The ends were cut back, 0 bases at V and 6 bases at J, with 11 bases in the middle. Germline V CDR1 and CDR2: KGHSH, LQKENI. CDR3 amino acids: CASSPPGGSDGYTF. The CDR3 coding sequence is TGTGCCAGCTCACCACCGGGGGGGTCGGATGGCTACACCTTC.

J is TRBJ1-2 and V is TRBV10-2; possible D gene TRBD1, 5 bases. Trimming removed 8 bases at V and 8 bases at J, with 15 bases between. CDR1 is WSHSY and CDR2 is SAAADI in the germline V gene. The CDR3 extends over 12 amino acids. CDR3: CASGKDKGGYTF. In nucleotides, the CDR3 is TGCGCCAGCGGAAAGGACAAAGGGGGCTACACCTTC.

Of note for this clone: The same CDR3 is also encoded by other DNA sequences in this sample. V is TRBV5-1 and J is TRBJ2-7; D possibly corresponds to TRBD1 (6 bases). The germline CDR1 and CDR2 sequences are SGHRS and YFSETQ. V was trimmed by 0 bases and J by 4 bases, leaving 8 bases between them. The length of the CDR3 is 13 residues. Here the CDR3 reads CASSLGGGYEQYF. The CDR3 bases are TGCGCCAGCAGCTTGGGAGGGGGTTACGAGCAGTACTTC.

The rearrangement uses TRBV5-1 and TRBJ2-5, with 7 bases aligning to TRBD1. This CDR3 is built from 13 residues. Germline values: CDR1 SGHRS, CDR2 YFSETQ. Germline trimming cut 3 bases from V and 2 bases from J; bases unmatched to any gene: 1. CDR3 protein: CASSSDRQETQYF. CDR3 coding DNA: TGCGCCAGCAGCTCGGACAGGCAAGAGACCCAGTACTTC.

This CDR3 is CASSERLWDTQYF. In nucleotides, the CDR3 is TGCGCCAGCAGTGAGCGGTTATGGGATACGCAGTATTTT. This chain joins TRBV10-1 and TRBJ2-3; D call uncertain. CDR3 length: 13 amino acids. Trimming removed 2 bases at V and 6 bases at J, with 9 bases between. Germline assignment: CDR1 WNHNN and CDR2 SYGVQD (reference sequence).

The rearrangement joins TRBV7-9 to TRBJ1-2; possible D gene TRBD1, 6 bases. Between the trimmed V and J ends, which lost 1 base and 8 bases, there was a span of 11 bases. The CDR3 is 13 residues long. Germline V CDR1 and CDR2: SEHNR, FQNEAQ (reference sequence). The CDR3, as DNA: TGTGCCAGCAGCTTAGGGACAGAGGGCGGCTACACCTTC. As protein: CASSLGTEGGYTF.

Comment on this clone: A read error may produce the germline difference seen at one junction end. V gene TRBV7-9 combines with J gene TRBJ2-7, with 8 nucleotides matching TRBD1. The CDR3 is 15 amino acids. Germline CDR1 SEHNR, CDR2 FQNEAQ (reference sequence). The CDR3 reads CSSSPRTGKGYEQYF. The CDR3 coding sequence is TGTTCCAGCAGCCCGCGGACAGGGAAGGGCTACGAGCAGTACTTC.

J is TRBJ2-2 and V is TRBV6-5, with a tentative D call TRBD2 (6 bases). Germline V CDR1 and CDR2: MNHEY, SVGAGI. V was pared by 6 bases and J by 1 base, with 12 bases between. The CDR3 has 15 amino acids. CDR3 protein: CASRSGTQNTGELFF. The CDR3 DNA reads TGTGCCAGCAGGTCCGGGACTCAGAACACCGGGGAGCTGTTTTTT.

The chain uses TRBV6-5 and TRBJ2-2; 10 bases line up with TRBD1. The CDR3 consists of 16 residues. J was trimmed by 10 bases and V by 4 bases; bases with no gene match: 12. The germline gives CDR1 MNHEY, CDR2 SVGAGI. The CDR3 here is CASSFRWTGGPTELFF. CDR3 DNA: TGTGCCAGCAGTTTTAGGTGGACAGGGGGGCCTACGGAGCTGTTTTTT.

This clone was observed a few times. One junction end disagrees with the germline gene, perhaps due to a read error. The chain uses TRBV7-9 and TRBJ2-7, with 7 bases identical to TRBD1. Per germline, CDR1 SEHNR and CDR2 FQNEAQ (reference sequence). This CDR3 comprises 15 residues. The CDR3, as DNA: TGTTCCAGCAGCCCATCATACAGGGGTACCTACGAGCAGTACTTC. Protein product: CSSSPSYRGTYEQYF. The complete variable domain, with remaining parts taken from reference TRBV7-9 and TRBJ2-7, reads DTGVSQNPRHKITKRGQNVTFRCDPISEHNRLYWYRQTLGQGPEFLTYFQNEAQLEKSRLLSDRFSAERPKGSFSTLEIQRTEQGDSAMYLCSSSPSYRGTYEQYFGPGTRLTVT.

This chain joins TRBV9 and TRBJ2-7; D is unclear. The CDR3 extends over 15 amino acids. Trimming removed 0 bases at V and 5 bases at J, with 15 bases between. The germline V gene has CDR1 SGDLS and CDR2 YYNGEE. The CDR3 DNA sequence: TGTGCCAGCAGCGTAGGCCCCACAGACCACAACGAGCAGTACTTC. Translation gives CASSVGPTDHNEQYF.

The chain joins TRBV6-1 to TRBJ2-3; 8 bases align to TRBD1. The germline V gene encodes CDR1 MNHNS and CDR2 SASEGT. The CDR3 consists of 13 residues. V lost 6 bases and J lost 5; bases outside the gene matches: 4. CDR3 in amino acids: CASSRGRLDTQYF. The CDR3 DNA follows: TGTGCCAGCAGCAGGGGGCGCTTAGATACGCAGTATTTT.

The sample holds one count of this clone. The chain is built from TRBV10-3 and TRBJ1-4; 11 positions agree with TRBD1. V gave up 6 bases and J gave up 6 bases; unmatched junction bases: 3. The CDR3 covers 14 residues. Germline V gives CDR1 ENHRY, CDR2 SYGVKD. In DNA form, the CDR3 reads TGTGCCATCAGGACGGGACAGGGGGATGAAAAACTGTTTTTT. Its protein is CAIRTGQGDEKLFF.

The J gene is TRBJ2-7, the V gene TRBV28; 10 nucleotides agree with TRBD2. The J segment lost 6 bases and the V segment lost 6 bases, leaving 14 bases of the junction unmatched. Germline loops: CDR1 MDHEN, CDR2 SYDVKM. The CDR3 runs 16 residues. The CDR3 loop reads CASSHLSLAGATEQYF. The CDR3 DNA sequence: TGTGCCAGCAGCCATCTGTCCCTAGCGGGAGCAACCGAGCAGTACTTC.

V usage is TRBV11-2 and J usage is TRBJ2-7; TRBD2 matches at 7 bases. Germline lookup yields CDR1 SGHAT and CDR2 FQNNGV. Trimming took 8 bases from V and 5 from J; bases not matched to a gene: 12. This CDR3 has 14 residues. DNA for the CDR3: TGTGCCAGCCTCTTGGTCTCCCGGGGGGACGAGCAGTACTTC. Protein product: CASLLVSRGDEQYF.

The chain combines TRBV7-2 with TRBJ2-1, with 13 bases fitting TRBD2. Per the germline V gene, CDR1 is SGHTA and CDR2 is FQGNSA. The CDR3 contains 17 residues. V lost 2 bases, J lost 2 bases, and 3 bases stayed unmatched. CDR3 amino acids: CASSLRTSGSAYNEQFF. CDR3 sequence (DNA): TGTGCCAGCAGCTTAAGGACTAGCGGGAGCGCCTACAATGAGCAGTTCTTC.

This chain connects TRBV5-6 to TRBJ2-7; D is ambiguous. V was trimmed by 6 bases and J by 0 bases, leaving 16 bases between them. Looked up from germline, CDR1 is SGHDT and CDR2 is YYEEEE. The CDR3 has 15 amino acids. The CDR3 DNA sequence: TGTGCCAGCAACTCCGAACAGCAAAACTCCTACGAGCAGTACTTC. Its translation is CASNSEQQNSYEQYF.

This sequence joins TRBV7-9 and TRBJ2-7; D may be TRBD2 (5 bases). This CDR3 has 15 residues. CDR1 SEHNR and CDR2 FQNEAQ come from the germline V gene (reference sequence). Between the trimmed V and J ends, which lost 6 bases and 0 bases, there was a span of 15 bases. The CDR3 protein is CASRTWTGTSYEQYF. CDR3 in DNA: TGTGCCAGCAGAACCTGGACGGGAACCTCCTACGAGCAGTACTTC.

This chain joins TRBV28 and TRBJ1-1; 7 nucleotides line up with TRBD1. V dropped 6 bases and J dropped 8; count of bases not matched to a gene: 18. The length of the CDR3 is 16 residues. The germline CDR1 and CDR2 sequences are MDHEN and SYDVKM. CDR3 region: CASRDRRGRDSAEAFF. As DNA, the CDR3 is TGTGCCAGCAGAGATAGGAGGGGGCGCGATTCTGCCGAAGCTTTCTTT.

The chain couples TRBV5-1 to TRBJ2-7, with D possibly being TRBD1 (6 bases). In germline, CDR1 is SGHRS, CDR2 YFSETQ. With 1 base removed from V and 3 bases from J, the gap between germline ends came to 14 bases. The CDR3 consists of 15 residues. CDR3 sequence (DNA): TGCGCCAGCAGCTTGTCATCACAGGGAGACTACGAGCAGTACTTC. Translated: CASSLSSQGDYEQYF.